This T cell receptor beta chain was obtained from a study of Graves' ophthalmopathy and Graves' hyperthyroidism. Per germline, CDR1 SGHRS and CDR2 YFSETQ. Trimming shortened V by 4 bases and J by 3 bases, and 13 bases separated the two germline ends. CDR3 length: 14 amino acids. Comment on this clonotype: Its antigen is unknown.

General study findings and limits: Forecasting of ophthalmopathy progression by the model achieved approximately 70% sensitivity and 72.22% specificity. Discriminating ophthalmopathy from stable hyperthyroidism, a 13-signature model attained a sensitivity of approximately 85% and a specificity of around 77%.

Patients with other autoimmune diseases, uncontrolled infections, pregnancy or lactation were excluded. Clinical symptoms, serum thyroxine, TRAb, thyroid ultrasound and orbital computed tomography determined diagnosis. Transcripts of RNA were the source for amplifying TCR beta CDR3 regions. First-round RT-PCR with HTBI primers preceded a second-round multiplex PCR. TCRdb passed the multiplex PCR reads through MiXCR, listing each CDR3 protein once. In the table there are roughly 600,000 distinct CDR3 sequences, roughly 39% of which are singletons. The specimen was peripheral blood or thyroid tissue (not recorded which). This rearrangement joins TRBV5-1 to TRBJ1-2, with D possibly being TRBD1 (6 bases). This TCR was sampled from an adult man with Graves' hyperthyroidism. The CDR3 DNA is TGCGCCAGCAGCACGAGGGGGAGTGACTATGGCTACACCTTC. This sequence encodes CASSTRGSDYGYTF.